This T cell receptor (beta chain) was documented in a study of Graves' ophthalmopathy and Graves' hyperthyroidism. The TCR beta CDR3 regions underwent amplification from RNA transcripts. Second-round multiplex PCR came after a first-round RT-PCR that employed HTBI primers. MiXCR, run by TCRdb on the multiplex PCR reads, gives a single entry per CDR3 protein. The sample has about 550,000 distinct CDR3 sequences, about 35% seen once. In germline, CDR1 is KGHSH, CDR2 LQKENI. Between the trimmed V and J ends, which lost 2 bases and 5 bases, there was a span of 12 bases. The CDR3 loop spans 15 amino acids.

The rearrangement joins TRBV18 to TRBJ2-2; TRBD1 might be the D (6 bases). The sequence derives from an adult man with Graves' hyperthyroidism. Specimen: peripheral blood or thyroid tissue (not recorded which). CDR3 sequence reads: CASSPVRGRTGELFF. The CDR3 DNA reads as TGTGCCAGCTCACCAGTCAGGGGACGAACCGGGGAGCTGTTTTTT.